These T cell receptor beta chains were read from a single sample in a study of control samples from healthy donors and cancer patients. The repertoire was sequenced with immunoSEQ multiplex PCR; TCRdb's copy has only in-frame clones and lacks some. The table has tens of thousands of clones, over 80% seen once. The specimen was blood. These receptors originate from a man aged 55-75 years in good health. The CDR3 runs from the conserved cysteine through the conserved F or W. The D gene is left open where the match is weak. Expanded clones are given a class, and other clones once, few, many or no size at all.

d_gene	v_gene	abundance	j_gene	CDR3aa	CDR3nt
TRBD1	TRBV19	.	TRBJ1-2	CASSIGQGGYGYTF	TGTGCCAGTAGTATAGGACAGGGCGGCTATGGCTACACCTTC
.	TRBV7-2	once	TRBJ2-1	CASSRDASPHNEQFF	TGTGCCAGCAGCCGTGACGCGTCCCCCCACAATGAGCAGTTCTTC
TRBD1	TRBV27	.	TRBJ1-2	CASKLGQGRFDGYTF	TGTGCCAGCAAGTTAGGACAGGGTCGTTTTGATGGCTACACCTTC
.	TRBV30	.	TRBJ1-6	CAWKPGAYNSPLHF	TGTGCCTGGAAACCGGGGGCTTATAATTCACCCCTCCACTTT
.	TRBV7-2	.	TRBJ1-1	CASSPFPGRNTEAFF	TGTGCCAGCAGCCCTTTCCCGGGAAGGAACACTGAAGCTTTCTTT
TRBD2	TRBV6-5	once	TRBJ2-7	CASIPSGRASNEQYF	TGTGCCAGCATCCCAAGCGGGAGGGCCTCAAACGAGCAGTACTTC
.	TRBV5-1	.	TRBJ2-3	CASRKQPSTDTQYF	TGCGCCAGCAGGAAGCAACCTAGCACAGATACGCAGTATTTT
.	TRBV15	few	TRBJ2-5	CATSKGSQQQYF	TGTGCCACCAGCAAAGGATCTCAACAGCAGTACTTC
TRBD2	TRBV27	.	TRBJ2-7	CASSSVSSGRIYEQYF	TGTGCCAGCAGTTCTGTCTCTAGCGGGAGGATCTACGAGCAGTACTTC
TRBD1	TRBV7-2	.	TRBJ2-5	CASSPGQVQETQYF	TGTGCCAGCAGCCCGGGACAGGTTCAAGAGACCCAGTACTTC
TRBD1	TRBV3-1/TRBV3-2	.	TRBJ2-1	CASSQGQGNEQFF	TGTGCCAGCAGCCAAGGACAGGGGAATGAGCAGTTCTTC
.	TRBV14	.	TRBJ1-3	CASSRGGAGNTIYF	TGTGCCAGCAGCCGGGGGGGGGCTGGAAACACCATATATTTT
.	TRBV2	.	TRBJ1-2	CASSERGQGGDGYTF	TGTGCCAGCAGTGAAAGAGGGCAGGGTGGGGATGGCTACACCTTC
.	TRBV5-5	.	TRBJ1-4	CASSSLLEEKLFF	TGTGCCAGCAGCTCCCTCTTGGAGGAAAAACTGTTTTTT
.	TRBV11-3	.	TRBJ2-1	CASSLQQGDEQFF	TGTGCCAGCAGCTTACAACAGGGAGACGAGCAGTTCTTC
.	TRBV28	.	TRBJ1-1	CASSLGQMNTEAFF	TGTGCCAGCAGTTTAGGGCAGATGAACACTGAAGCTTTCTTT
.	TRBV7-2	.	TRBJ1-1	CASSSQPGNTEAFF	TGTGCCAGCAGCTCCCAACCGGGGAACACTGAAGCTTTCTTT
TRBD1	TRBV11-2	.	TRBJ2-6	CASSFNGDRFFSGANVLTF	TGTGCCAGCAGCTTTAATGGGGACAGATTCTTCTCTGGGGCCAACGTCCTGACTTTC
.	TRBV7-9	.	TRBJ2-7	CASSLAKTGWRGSPYEQYF	TGTGCCAGCAGCTTAGCGAAAACAGGTTGGAGGGGGAGTCCCTACGAGCAGTACTTC
.	TRBV7-2	.	TRBJ1-6	CASSLDSNNSPLHF	TGTGCCAGCAGCTTGGACAGTAATAATTCACCCCTCCACTTT
.	TRBV5-4	.	TRBJ1-2	CASSLRVYDGYTF	TGTGCCAGCAGCTTGCGGGTATACGATGGCTACACCTTC
.	TRBV10-3	few	TRBJ1-1	CAISEEGGGTEAFF	TGTGCCATCAGTGAGGAGGGGGGGGGCACTGAAGCTTTCTTT
.	TRBV19	.	TRBJ1-1	CASSIRGSTEAFF	TGTGCCAGTAGTATTAGGGGTAGCACTGAAGCTTTCTTT